Shown below are 31 T cell receptor beta chains from a single sample sequenced in a study of blood T cells in healthy people across ages. Alongside a J-beta primer mix, a sample-barcoded 5' primer served in a second PCR lasting 7 to 11 cycles. TCRdb re-analysed the 5' RACE reads in MiXCR, keeping a single row per CDR3 protein. This sample has just under 750,000 distinct CDR3 sequences, with around a fifth found just once. Source material: blood. These receptors came from a man aged 65 to 79 in good health.

This clonotype was detected a few times. The junction shows a germline mismatch at one end, possibly a read error. The rearrangement uses TRBV7-2 and TRBJ2-5; D is undetermined. This CDR3 region has 16 residues. Germline lookup yields CDR1 SGHTA and CDR2 FQGNSA. CDR3 sequence (DNA): TGTGCCAGCAGCTTTTACGGGTCAGCGATACAAGAGACCCGGTACTTC. Translating it yields CASSFYGSAIQETRYF.

This clonotype was detected only a few times. The chain recombines TRBV6-5 with TRBJ2-7; D ambiguous. The CDR3 totals 15 residues. In germline, CDR1 is MNHEY, CDR2 SVGAGI. Trimming took off 2 bases at V and 0 bases at J, with 11 bases between the two ends. The CDR3 bases are TGTGCCAGCAGTTACGTAGGGCAGAGCTCCTACGAGCAGTACTTC. It encodes CASSYVGQSSYEQYF.

At least ten counts were recorded for this clonotype. This rearrangement joins TRBV14 to TRBJ2-1; D is unresolved. Trimming took off 1 base at V and 3 bases at J, with 13 bases between the two ends. Per germline, CDR1 SGHDN and CDR2 FVKESK. This CDR3 spans 16 amino acids. The chain's CDR3 is CASSQGTGLGYNEQFF. In nucleotides, the CDR3 is TGTGCCAGCAGCCAAGGAACGGGTCTAGGCTACAATGAGCAGTTCTTC.

This clonotype was seen ten or more times. The V and J genes are TRBV5-5 and TRBJ1-4; no reliable D call. CDR3 length: 13 amino acids. In germline, CDR1 is SGHKS, CDR2 YYEKEE (reference sequence). V was cut by 1 base and J by 8 bases, with 9 bases left in between. The DNA of the CDR3 is TGTGCCAGCAGCTTGCCGCCGGGCGAAAAACTGTTTTTT. Translation: CASSLPPGEKLFF.

This clonotype was seen at least ten times. The genes are TRBV5-1 and TRBJ2-1; 12 bases line up with TRBD2. The CDR3 contains 15 residues. Germline V gives CDR1 SGHRS, CDR2 YFSETQ. V trimming: 3 bases; J trimming: 4 bases; junction bases outside the gene matches: 2. The DNA for the CDR3 is TGCGCCAGCAGCTCGACTAGCGGGGGATACAATGAGCAGTTCTTC. Translated: CASSSTSGGYNEQFF.

This clonotype showed up just a few times. At one of its ends the junction is not consistent with the germline gene, which may arise from a read error. This chain joins TRBV6-6 and TRBJ1-1; 8 nucleotides match TRBD1. Germline V lookup: CDR1 MNHNY, CDR2 SVGAGI (reference sequence). The CDR3 totals 15 residues. This CDR3 is CASSYAWTGNAEAFF. Written as DNA, the CDR3 is TGTGCCAGCAGTTACGCTTGGACAGGGAACGCTGAAGCTTTCTTT.

The chain carries TRBV12-3 or TRBV12-4 and TRBJ2-5, with 11 bases matching TRBD1. The J call is doubtful: the DNA matches TRBJ2-7 better. This CDR3 has 15 amino acids. CDR3 sequence: CASTPRTGGGYEQYF. CDR3 DNA: TGTGCCAGCACCCCCCGGACAGGGGGCGGTTACGAGCAGTACTTC.

Concerning this clonotype: At one end the junction does not follow the germline gene, possibly because of a read error. The chain recombines TRBV7-9 with TRBJ2-5; perhaps TRBD1 as D (5 bases). The germline V gene has CDR1 SEHNR and CDR2 FQNEAQ (reference sequence). The CDR3 is 14 residues long. CDR3 sequence reads: CSSSLVRDQETQYF. The CDR3 DNA reads as TGTTCCAGCAGCTTAGTCAGGGACCAAGAGACCCAGTACTTC.

The rearrangement uses TRBV7-9 and TRBJ1-2; TRBD1 might be the D (5 bases). The germline CDR1 and CDR2 sequences are SEHNR and FQNEAQ (reference sequence). This CDR3 spans 13 amino acids. V lost 5 bases, J lost 8 bases, and 15 bases lay in between. This chain's CDR3 is CASSPGGGNGYTF. DNA of the CDR3: TGTGCCAGCAGCCCCGGTGGGGGGAACGGCTACACCTTC.

A few counts support this clonotype. V gene TRBV5-1 combines with J gene TRBJ2-3; 10 bases map to TRBD2. The J segment lost 4 bases and the V segment lost 2 bases, leaving 7 bases of the junction unmatched. The CDR3 has 16 amino acids. Germline CDR1 is SGHRS and CDR2 is YFSETQ. The CDR3 region is CASSFGAGGPADTQYF. CDR3 bases: TGCGCCAGCAGCTTTGGAGCGGGGGGGCCGGCAGATACGCAGTATTTT.

The chain carries TRBV2 and TRBJ1-1; 8 bases are shared with TRBD1. CDR1 and CDR2 from the germline V gene are SNHLY and FYNNEI. V gave up 11 bases and J gave up 6 bases; unmatched junction bases: 11. This CDR3 region has 13 residues. CDR3 sequence: CAFGQGWRAEAFF. CDR3 nucleotides: TGTGCCTTCGGACAGGGCTGGAGGGCTGAAGCTTTCTTT. The whole variable domain, remainder taken from reference TRBV2 and TRBJ1-1, is EPEVTQTPSHQVTQMGQEVILRCVPISNHLYFYWYRQILGQKVEFLVSFYNNEISEKSEIFDDQFSVERPDGSNFTLKIRSTKLEDSAMYFCAFGQGWRAEAFFGQGTRLTVV.

The chain combines TRBV20-1 with TRBJ1-1; D gene uncertain. The V and J ends lost 1 base and 7 bases respectively, with 10 bases between them. There are 12 residues in the CDR3. Germline V gene data show CDR1 as DFQATT and CDR2 as SNEGSKA (reference sequence). CDR3 nucleotides: TGCAGTGCTAGAGGAAGGAGGAGTGAAGCTTTCTTT. Its protein is CSARGRRSEAFF.

The chain uses TRBV4-3 and TRBJ2-3; 8 bases are shared with TRBD2. Germline loops: CDR1 LGHNA, CDR2 YSLEER. With V trimmed by 4 bases and J by 4 bases, 10 bases remained unmatched. This CDR3 region has 16 residues. CDR3 protein: CASSRNLLAVPDTQYF. In nucleotides, the CDR3 is TGCGCCAGCAGCCGAAACCTACTAGCGGTGCCAGATACGCAGTATTTT.

This clonotype showed up just a few times. V is TRBV20-1 and J is TRBJ1-2, with TRBD1 matching 7 bases. The CDR3 has 17 amino acids. V lost 0 bases and J lost 8; bases outside the gene matches: 18. Germline V gene lookup returns CDR1 DFQATT and CDR2 SNEGSKA (reference sequence). CDR3: CSARDFLRGRLNLGYTF. The CDR3 nucleotides read TGCAGTGCTAGAGATTTCCTTAGGGGGCGACTTAATCTGGGCTACACCTTC.

V is TRBV4-3 and J is TRBJ2-1; 11 positions match TRBD2. Trimming at V came to 4 bases and at J to 0 bases, leaving 5 bases not matched to a gene. Per germline, CDR1 LGHNA and CDR2 YSLEER. The CDR3 consists of 17 residues. As DNA, the CDR3 is TGCGCCAGCAGCCTCACTACTAGCGGGAGCTCCTACAATGAGCAGTTCTTC. Its translation is CASSLTTSGSSYNEQFF.

This chain joins TRBV12-3 or TRBV12-4 and TRBJ2-6; perhaps TRBD1 as D (5 bases). CDR3 size: 14 residues. V lost 8 bases and J lost 3, with 11 bases in between. CDR3 loop: CASQGDFGANVLTF. CDR3 DNA sequence: TGTGCCAGCCAGGGTGACTTTGGGGCCAACGTCCTGACTTTC.

This sequence joins TRBV20-1 and TRBJ2-3; 12 bases align to TRBD2. The CDR3 totals 13 residues. Germline CDR1 and CDR2: DFQATT and SNEGSKA (reference sequence). J was trimmed by 9 bases and V by 8 bases; bases with no gene match: 9. The CDR3 region is CSSAVLAGGTQYF. The CDR3 nucleotides are TGCAGTTCCGCGGTCCTAGCGGGGGGGACGCAGTATTTT.

This clonotype showed up just a few times. The rearrangement links TRBV5-6 to TRBJ2-5; 12 bases line up with TRBD2. Matching the DNA end better, TRBJ2-1 makes the J call doubtful. Germline assignment: CDR1 SGHDT and CDR2 YYEEEE. The CDR3 spans 17 residues. CDR3 in DNA: TGTGCCAGCAGCTCTCAACTACTAGCGGGAGGCTCCAATGAGCAGTTCTTC. Its translation is CASSSQLLAGGSNEQFF.

The chain joins TRBV29-1 to TRBJ2-7; D is perhaps TRBD1 (6 bases). Germline lookup yields CDR1 SQVTM and CDR2 ANQGSEA. The V end lost 4 bases, the J end lost 6 bases, and 16 bases lay between the germline ends. The CDR3 covers 13 residues. CDR3 protein: CSVAPTGGFEQYF. Written as DNA, the CDR3 is TGCAGCGTTGCTCCGACAGGTGGGTTCGAGCAGTACTTC.

This sequence joins TRBV4-1 and TRBJ2-5; 8 bases map to TRBD2. The last part of the DNA fits TRBJ2-1 better; the J call may be wrong. Germline V gene data show CDR1 as MGHRA and CDR2 as YSYEKL. The CDR3 is 16 amino acids. CDR3 loop: CASSPGGAGYLDEQFF. In nucleotides, the CDR3 is TGCGCCAGCAGCCCCGGGGGGGCTGGATATTTGGATGAGCAGTTCTTC.

The J gene is TRBJ2-1, the V gene TRBV2; TRBD2 matches at 8 bases. The CDR3 sequence is 16 residues long. The trim removed 5 bases at V and 3 bases at J, leaving 9 bases unmatched. Germline V gene sequence: CDR1 SNHLY, CDR2 FYNNEI. The CDR3 DNA reads as TGTGCCAGCAGTTTGCTAACTAGCGGACTCTACAATGAGCAGTTCTTC. Protein product: CASSLLTSGLYNEQFF.

The V call is TRBV11-2, the J call TRBJ2-5, with 9 positions matching TRBD2. The DNA end favors TRBJ2-7, so the J call may be wrong. The CDR3 runs to 15 residues. From germline, CDR1 is SGHAT and CDR2 FQNNGV. The CDR3 sequence is CASSLDRGGADEQYF. The CDR3 nucleotides are TGTGCCAGCAGCTTAGATCGCGGGGGGGCCGACGAGCAGTACTTC.

V gene TRBV24-1 combines with J gene TRBJ2-3, with 10 bases fitting TRBD1. The CDR3 extends over 14 amino acids. The V gene's germline CDR1 is KGHDR and CDR2 SFDVKD. Trimming removed 10 bases from V and 5 bases from J; junction bases left unmatched: 8. The CDR3, as DNA: TGTGCCACAGGCAGGGACAGGGGTGGAGATACGCAGTATTTT. Amino acid sequence: CATGRDRGGDTQYF.

This clonotype was counted only a few times. This chain links TRBV7-2 with TRBJ2-3; D assignment may be TRBD1 or TRBD2 (5 bases each). Trimming left V 5 bases short and J 4 bases short, with 16 bases between. Germline CDR1 is SGHTA and CDR2 is FQGNSA. The CDR3 has 15 residues. The CDR3 sequence: CASSVGPTRADTQYF. For the CDR3, the DNA is TGTGCCAGCAGCGTGGGACCTACCCGGGCAGATACGCAGTATTTT.

This chain joins TRBV3-1 and TRBJ2-5; a possible D gene is TRBD2 (5 bases). V lost 3 bases and J lost 1, with 9 bases in between. CDR1 and CDR2 from the germline V gene are LGHDT and YNNKEL (reference sequence). The CDR3 runs to 14 residues. Here the CDR3 DNA reads TGTGCCAGCAGCCACGCTAGCCCCCAAGAGACCCAGTACTTC. Its protein is CASSHASPQETQYF.

The CDR3 DNA reads TGTGCCAGCAGCCAAGCCTCCAGGGACAATGAGCAGTTCTTC. Translating it yields CASSQASRDNEQFF. The genes are TRBV3-1 and TRBJ2-1; D might be TRBD1 (5 bases). The germline CDR1 and CDR2 sequences are LGHDT and YNNKEL (reference sequence). V was cut by 1 base and J by 5 bases, with 9 bases left in between. CDR3 size: 14 residues.

This clonotype was seen repeatedly, ten times or more. The chain uses TRBV10-3 and TRBJ1-2, with 7 nucleotides matching TRBD1. The CDR3 loop spans 12 amino acids. V lost 4 bases to trimming and J lost 6 bases; unmatched junction nucleotides: 2. The V gene's germline CDR1 is ENHRY and CDR2 SYGVKD. The DNA for the CDR3 is TGTGCCATCAGTGGCAGGGGGGATGGCTACACCTTC. This translates into CAISGRGDGYTF.

The sample holds a few counts of this clonotype. This chain uses TRBV24-1 with TRBJ2-1; D call uncertain. Germline V gene sequence: CDR1 KGHDR, CDR2 SFDVKD. The CDR3 is 13 amino acids. Trimming removed 0 bases at V and 7 bases at J, with 6 bases between. CDR3 loop: CATSDLRWNEQFF. CDR3 in DNA: TGTGCCACCAGTGATTTGCGGTGGAATGAGCAGTTCTTC.

In its sample, this clonotype was seen a few times. J is TRBJ1-6 and V is TRBV6-1; maybe TRBD1 (5 bases). Germline V gene sequence: CDR1 MNHNS, CDR2 SASEGT. Trimming stripped 6 bases from V and 7 bases from J, with 13 bases between. The CDR3 spans 14 residues. DNA for the CDR3: TGTGCCAGCAGGATAGACAGCCCCAATTCACCCCTCCACTTT. Its protein product is CASRIDSPNSPLHF.

This clonotype showed up just a few times. This chain links TRBV29-1 with TRBJ1-2; D unclear. The V end was cut by 5 bases, the J end by 8 bases, with 15 bases between. CDR3 size: 12 residues. The germline V gene encodes CDR1 SQVTM and CDR2 ANQGSEA. CDR3 region: CSVRSRAGGYTF. CDR3 sequence (DNA): TGCAGCGTTCGAAGTAGGGCGGGAGGCTACACCTTC.

This clonotype was seen a handful of times. The junction and the germline gene differ at one end; a read error may be behind it. The J gene is TRBJ1-1, the V gene TRBV5-1; D gene uncertain. This CDR3 has 18 residues. The germline V gene has CDR1 SGHRS and CDR2 YFSETQ. The CDR3: CASSLVALWGVKNTGAFF. The DNA for the CDR3 is TGCGCCAGCAGCTTGGTAGCGTTGTGGGGAGTGAAGAACACTGGAGCTTTCTTT.